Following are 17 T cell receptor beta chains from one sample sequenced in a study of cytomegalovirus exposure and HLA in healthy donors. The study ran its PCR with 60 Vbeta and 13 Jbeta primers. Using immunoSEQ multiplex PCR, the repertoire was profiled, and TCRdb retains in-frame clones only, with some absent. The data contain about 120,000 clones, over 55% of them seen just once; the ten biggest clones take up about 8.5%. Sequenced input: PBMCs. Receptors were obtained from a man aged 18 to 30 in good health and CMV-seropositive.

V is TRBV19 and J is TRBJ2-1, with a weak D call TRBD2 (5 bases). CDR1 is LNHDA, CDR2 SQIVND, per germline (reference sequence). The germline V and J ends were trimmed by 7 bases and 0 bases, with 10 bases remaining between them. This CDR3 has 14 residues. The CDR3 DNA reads TGTGCCAGTAAGGCGAGGGACTCCTACAATGAGCAGTTCTTC. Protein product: CASKARDSYNEQFF.

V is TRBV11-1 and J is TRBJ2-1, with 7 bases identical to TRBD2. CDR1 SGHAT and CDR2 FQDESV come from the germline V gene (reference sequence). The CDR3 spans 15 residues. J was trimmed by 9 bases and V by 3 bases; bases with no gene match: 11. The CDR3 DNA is TGTGCCAGCAGCTTGGCCGGGAGGCGGTCGGGTGAGCAGTTCTTC. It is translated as CASSLAGRRSGEQFF.

The CDR3 spells CASSPHLDWNTEAFF. In DNA form, the CDR3 reads TGTGCCAGCAGCCCCCACCTGGACTGGAACACTGAAGCTTTCTTT. The chain couples TRBV5-6 to TRBJ1-1; the D is unclear. Germline V gene sequence: CDR1 SGHDT, CDR2 YYEEEE. The CDR3 contains 15 residues. The germline V and J ends were trimmed by 4 bases and 1 base, with 14 bases remaining between them.

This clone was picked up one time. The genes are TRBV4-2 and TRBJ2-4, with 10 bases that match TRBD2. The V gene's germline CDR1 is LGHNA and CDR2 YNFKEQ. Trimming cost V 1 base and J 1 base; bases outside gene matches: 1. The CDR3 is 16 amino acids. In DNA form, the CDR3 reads TGTGCCAGCAGCCAAGTTAGCGGGGGGGCCAAAAACATTCAGTACTTC. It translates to CASSQVSGGAKNIQYF.

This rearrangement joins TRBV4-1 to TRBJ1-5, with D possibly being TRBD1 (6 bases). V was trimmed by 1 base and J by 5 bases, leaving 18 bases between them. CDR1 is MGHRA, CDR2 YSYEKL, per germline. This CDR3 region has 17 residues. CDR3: CASSQARTDSLDQPQHF. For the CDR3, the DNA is TGCGCCAGCAGCCAAGCTCGGACAGATTCCTTGGATCAGCCCCAGCATTTT.

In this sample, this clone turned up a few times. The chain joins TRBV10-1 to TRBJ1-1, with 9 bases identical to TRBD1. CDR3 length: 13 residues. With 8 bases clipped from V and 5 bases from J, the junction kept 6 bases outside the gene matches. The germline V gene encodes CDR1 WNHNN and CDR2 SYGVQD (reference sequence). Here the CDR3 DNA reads TGCGCCAGCTCCCGGACAGGGGAAACTGAAGCTTTCTTT. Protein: CASSRTGETEAFF.

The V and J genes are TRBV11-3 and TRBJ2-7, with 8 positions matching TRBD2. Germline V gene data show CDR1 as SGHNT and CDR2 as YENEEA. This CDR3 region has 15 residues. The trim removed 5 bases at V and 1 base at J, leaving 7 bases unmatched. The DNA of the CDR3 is TGTGCCAGCAGCACCAGCGGGGGATTATCCTACGAGCAGTACTTC. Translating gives CASSTSGGLSYEQYF.

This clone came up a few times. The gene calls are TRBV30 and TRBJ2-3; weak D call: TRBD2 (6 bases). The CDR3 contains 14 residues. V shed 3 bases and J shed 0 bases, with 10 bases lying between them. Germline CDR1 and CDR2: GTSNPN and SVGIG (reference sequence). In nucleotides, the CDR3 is TGTGCCTGGAGGGGGACTTCTAGCACAGATACGCAGTATTTT. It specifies CAWRGTSSTDTQYF.

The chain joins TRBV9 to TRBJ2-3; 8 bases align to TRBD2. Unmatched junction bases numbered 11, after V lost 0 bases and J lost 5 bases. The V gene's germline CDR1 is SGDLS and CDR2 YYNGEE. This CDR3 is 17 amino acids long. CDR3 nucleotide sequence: TGTGCCAGCAGCGTAGATCCGGGACTAGTAGGAATAGATACGCAGTATTTT. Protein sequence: CASSVDPGLVGIDTQYF.

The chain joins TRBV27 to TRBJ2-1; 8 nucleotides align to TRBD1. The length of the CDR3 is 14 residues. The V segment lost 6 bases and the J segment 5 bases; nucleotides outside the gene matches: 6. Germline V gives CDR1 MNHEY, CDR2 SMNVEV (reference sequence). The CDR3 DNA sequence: TGTGCCAGCAGACCGGGACAGGTCAACAATGAGCAGTTCTTC. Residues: CASRPGQVNNEQFF.

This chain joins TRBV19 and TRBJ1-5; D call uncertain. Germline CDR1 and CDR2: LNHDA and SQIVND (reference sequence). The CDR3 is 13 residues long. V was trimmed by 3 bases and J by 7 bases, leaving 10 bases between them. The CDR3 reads CASSMIRGQPQHF. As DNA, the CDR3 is TGTGCCAGTAGTATGATCCGGGGACAGCCCCAGCATTTT.

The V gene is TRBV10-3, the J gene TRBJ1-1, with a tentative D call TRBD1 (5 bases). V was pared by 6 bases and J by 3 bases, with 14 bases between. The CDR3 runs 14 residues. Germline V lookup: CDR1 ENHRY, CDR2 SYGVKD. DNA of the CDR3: TGTGCCATCAGGGACAATATAAGGGACACTGAAGCTTTCTTT. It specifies CAIRDNIRDTEAFF.

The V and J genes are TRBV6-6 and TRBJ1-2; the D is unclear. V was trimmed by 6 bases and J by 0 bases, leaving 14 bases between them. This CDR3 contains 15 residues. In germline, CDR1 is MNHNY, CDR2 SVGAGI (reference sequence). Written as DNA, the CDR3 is TGTGCCAGCAGGGTCCAACTGAAAGCTAACTATGGCTACACCTTC. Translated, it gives CASRVQLKANYGYTF.

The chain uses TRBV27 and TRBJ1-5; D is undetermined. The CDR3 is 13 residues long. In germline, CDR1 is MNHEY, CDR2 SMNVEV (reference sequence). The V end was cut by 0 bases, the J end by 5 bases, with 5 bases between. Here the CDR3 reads CASSLSTYQPQHF. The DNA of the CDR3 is TGTGCCAGCAGTTTATCCACATATCAGCCCCAGCATTTT.

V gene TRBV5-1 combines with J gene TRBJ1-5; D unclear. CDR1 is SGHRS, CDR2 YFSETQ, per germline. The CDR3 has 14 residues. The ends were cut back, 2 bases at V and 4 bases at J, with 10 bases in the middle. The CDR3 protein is CASSFSGPNQPQHF. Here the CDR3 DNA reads TGCGCCAGCAGCTTCTCAGGCCCGAATCAGCCCCAGCATTTT. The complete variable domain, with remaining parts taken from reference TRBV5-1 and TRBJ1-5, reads KAGVTQTPRYLIKTRGQQVTLSCSPISGHRSVSWYQQTPGQGLQFLFEYFSETQRNKGNFPGRFSGRQFSNSRSEMNVSTLELGDSALYLCASSFSGPNQPQHFGDGTRLSIL.

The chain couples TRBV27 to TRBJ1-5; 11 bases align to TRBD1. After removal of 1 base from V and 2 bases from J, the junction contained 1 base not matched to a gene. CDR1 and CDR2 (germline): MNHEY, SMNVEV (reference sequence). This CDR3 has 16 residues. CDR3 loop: CASSLLGQGGNQPQHF. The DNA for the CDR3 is TGTGCCAGCAGTTTATTGGGACAGGGGGGCAATCAGCCCCAGCATTTT.

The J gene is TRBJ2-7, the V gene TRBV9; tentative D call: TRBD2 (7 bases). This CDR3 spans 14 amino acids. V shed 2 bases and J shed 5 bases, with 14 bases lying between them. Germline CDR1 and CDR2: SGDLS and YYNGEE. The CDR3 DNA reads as TGTGCCAGCAGCGTTGGGAGGGGGGGAGACGAGCAGTACTTC. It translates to CASSVGRGGDEQYF. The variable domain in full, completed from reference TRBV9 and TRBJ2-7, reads DSGVTQTPKHLITATGQRVTLRCSPRSGDLSVYWYQQSLDQGLQFLIQYYNGEERAKGNILERFSAQQFPDLHSELNLSSLELGDSALYFCASSVGRGGDEQYFGPGTRLTVT.